These T cell receptor beta chains were read from a single sample in a study of blood T cell repertoires in COVID-19. Data came from immunoSEQ multiplex PCR; TCRdb stores just in-frame clones and leaves some out. The sample yields around 120,000 clones, 87% seen once. The source material was peripheral blood. These receptors were obtained from a woman aged 70 to 79 with acute or convalescent COVID-19. Both conserved end residues are part of each CDR3. A D gene is named only where the DNA matches it firmly. A row's size may be missing; if present it is once, few, many or a size class.

TRBV7-6	TRBD1	TRBJ2-3	-	16	CASSLSGTGKTDTQYF	TGTGCCAGCAGCTTATCCGGGACAGGGAAGACAGATACGCAGTATTTT
TRBV10-3	-	TRBJ2-2	once	15	CAISERGGDTGELFF	TGTGCCATCAGTGAAAGGGGGGGTGACACCGGGGAGCTGTTTTTT
TRBV2	-	TRBJ2-3	-	18	CASSEAQLGAASTDTQYF	TGTGCCAGCAGTGAAGCCCAGTTAGGAGCGGCTAGCACAGATACGCAGTATTTT
TRBV19	TRBD1	TRBJ1-2	-	16	CASSPILGQPNYGYTF	TGTGCCAGTAGTCCAATCCTGGGACAGCCGAACTATGGCTACACCTTC
TRBV28	-	TRBJ1-1	-	15	CASTSSGEGNTEAFF	TGTGCCAGCACCTCGTCAGGGGAAGGTAACACTGAAGCTTTCTTT
TRBV7-9	-	TRBJ2-5	-	17	CASSFSASGGPQETQYF	TGTGCCAGCAGCTTTAGCGCTAGTGGAGGGCCCCAAGAGACCCAGTACTTC
TRBV30	TRBD1	TRBJ2-7	-	14	CAWSGGQGLYEQYF	TGTGCCTGGAGTGGGGGACAGGGCCTCTACGAGCAGTACTTC
TRBV11-2	-	TRBJ2-3	-	13	CASSLFSGDTQYF	TGTGCCAGCAGCTTATTTTCAGGAGATACGCAGTATTTT
TRBV28	-	TRBJ1-4	-	14	CASSIPGDNEKLFF	TGTGCCAGCAGTATCCCCGGGGATAATGAAAAACTGTTTTTT
TRBV25-1	TRBD1	TRBJ1-6	-	15	CASSALDRSNSPLHF	TGTGCCAGCAGTGCCTTGGACAGGTCTAATTCACCCCTCCACTTT
TRBV6-5	-	TRBJ1-1	-	14	CASSYSWGDTEAFF	TGTGCCAGCAGTTACTCATGGGGCGACACTGAAGCTTTCTTT
TRBV5-4	-	TRBJ2-7	once	12	CASSRQSQEQYF	TGTGCCAGCAGCCGACAGTCCCAAGAGCAGTACTTC
TRBV2	-	TRBJ1-3	-	13	CASRQPSGNTIYF	TGTGCCAGCAGACAGCCCTCTGGAAACACCATATATTTT
TRBV12-3/TRBV12-4	-	TRBJ2-5	-	13	CASSSSVPETQYF	TGTGCCAGCAGCTCTAGCGTCCCAGAGACCCAGTACTTC
TRBV5-6	-	TRBJ2-2	-	14	CASSFERLTGELFF	TGTGCCAGCAGCTTTGAGCGTCTCACCGGGGAGCTGTTTTTT
TRBV5-1	-	TRBJ2-3	-	14	CASAGGLATDTQYF	TGCGCCAGCGCCGGGGGGCTAGCCACAGATACGCAGTATTTT
TRBV2	TRBD1	TRBJ2-3	-	15	CARDRDRGRGDTQYF	TGTGCCAGAGACCGGGACAGGGGACGGGGAGATACGCAGTATTTT
TRBV5-1	-	TRBJ2-3	-	16	CASSLVLAGSTDTQYF	TGCGCCAGCAGCTTGGTATTGGCGGGGAGCACAGATACGCAGTATTTT
TRBV6-2/TRBV6-3	TRBD1	TRBJ1-2	-	15	CASSYLGQGSYGYTF	TGTGCCAGCAGTTACCTGGGACAGGGTTCGTATGGCTACACCTTC
TRBV5-1	-	TRBJ1-1	-	14	CASSLATGGTEAFF	TGCGCCAGCAGCTTGGCGACAGGTGGCACTGAAGCTTTCTTT
TRBV19	TRBD1	TRBJ1-4	-	15	CASSTQGAANEKLFF	TGTGCCAGTAGTACCCAGGGGGCGGCTAATGAAAAACTGTTTTTT
TRBV2	TRBD1	TRBJ1-4	-	16	CASRAPLRGANEKLFF	TGTGCCAGCAGGGCCCCCCTCAGGGGGGCTAATGAAAAACTGTTTTTT
TRBV7-9	TRBD1	TRBJ1-1	-	15	CASSLAGTGNGEAFF	TGTGCCAGCAGCTTAGCAGGGACAGGGAACGGTGAAGCTTTCTTT
TRBV19	TRBD1	TRBJ1-5	-	16	CASKDRGHRSNQPQHF	TGTGCCAGTAAGGACAGGGGGCACCGTAGCAATCAGCCCCAGCATTTT
TRBV9	TRBD1	TRBJ2-2	-	15	CASSAGTGATGELFF	TGTGCCAGCAGCGCAGGGACAGGGGCCACCGGGGAGCTGTTTTTT
TRBV6-2/TRBV6-3	-	TRBJ1-1	-	11	CASSDRIGAFF	TGTGCCAGCAGCGACAGGATAGGAGCTTTCTTT
TRBV19	-	TRBJ1-1	-	10	CASRRDEAFF	TGTGCCAGTAGACGGGATGAAGCTTTCTTT
TRBV7-6	TRBD1	TRBJ1-6	once	15	CASSPQTGSVSPLHF	TGTGCCAGCAGCCCCCAGACAGGGTCAGTTTCACCCCTCCACTTT
TRBV11-3	-	TRBJ1-3	-	13	CASSLNSGNTIYF	TGTGCCAGCAGCCTTAACTCTGGAAACACCATATATTTT
TRBV27	-	TRBJ2-7	-	13	CASSSQNTYEQYF	TGTGCCAGCAGTTCACAGAATACATACGAGCAGTACTTC
TRBV9	-	TRBJ2-1	-	15	CASSVGQDSPDEQFF	TGTGCCAGCAGCGTAGGGCAGGACAGCCCCGATGAGCAGTTCTTC
TRBV15	TRBD1	TRBJ1-1	-	15	CATSRVTGGYTEAFF	TGTGCCACCAGCAGAGTAACAGGGGGTTACACTGAAGCTTTCTTT
TRBV5-5	-	TRBJ1-5	-	14	CASSFRTEGQPQHF	TGTGCCAGCAGCTTCCGCACAGAAGGACAGCCCCAGCATTTT
TRBV5-1	-	TRBJ1-5	-	15	CASSLAAGSNQPQHF	TGCGCCAGCAGCTTGGCAGCGGGGAGCAATCAGCCCCAGCATTTT
TRBV14	-	TRBJ2-7	-	16	CASSPLGRGTPYEQYF	TGTGCCAGCAGCCCCCTAGGTCGTGGCACGCCCTACGAGCAGTACTTC
TRBV5-6	-	TRBJ1-1	-	14	CASSRDSGGTEAFF	TGTGCCAGCAGCCGAGATTCGGGGGGCACTGAAGCTTTCTTT
TRBV6-1	-	TRBJ2-5	-	14	CASSERPGGETQYF	TGTGCCAGCAGTGAAAGGCCAGGGGGGGAGACCCAGTACTTC
TRBV6-1	-	TRBJ2-1	-	16	CASSEESTGFYNEQFF	TGTGCCAGCAGTGAAGAGTCCACAGGGTTCTACAATGAGCAGTTCTTC
TRBV11-2	-	TRBJ2-7	-	12	CASSLGRYEQYF	TGTGCCAGCAGCTTAGGTCGCTACGAGCAGTACTTC
TRBV5-1	TRBD2	TRBJ2-2	-	16	CASSTSGGPYTGELFF	TGCGCCAGCAGCACTAGCGGGGGGCCTTACACCGGGGAGCTGTTTTTT
TRBV5-1	-	TRBJ1-1	-	14	CASSLGSGVTEAFF	TGCGCCAGCAGCTTGGGGTCGGGGGTCACTGAAGCTTTCTTT
TRBV28	-	TRBJ1-2	-	15	CASSARVLVNYGYTF	TGTGCCAGCAGTGCCCGCGTACTAGTGAACTATGGCTACACCTTC
TRBV11-3	TRBD2	TRBJ2-7	-	15	CASSFGLAGGYEQYF	TGTGCCAGCAGTTTCGGACTAGCGGGGGGCTACGAGCAGTACTTC
TRBV30	-	TRBJ1-3	-	12	CAWRTVGNTIYF	TGTGCCTGGAGGACAGTAGGAAACACCATATATTTT
TRBV2	-	TRBJ2-5	-	14	CASMRGGSGETQYF	TGTGCCAGCATGAGGGGAGGAAGTGGGGAGACCCAGTACTTC
TRBV19	-	TRBJ2-5	-	13	CASSPGLGETQYF	TGTGCCAGTAGTCCAGGACTCGGAGAGACCCAGTACTTC
TRBV5-6	TRBD1	TRBJ1-6	-	15	CASSKDRAYNSPLHF	TGTGCCAGCAGCAAGGACAGGGCCTATAATTCACCCCTCCACTTT